A selection of T cell receptor beta chains follows, all from one sample in a study of graft-versus-host responses after intestinal transplantation. These receptors have no known antigen. TCRdb's table, derived via immunoSEQ multiplex PCR, lists solely in-frame clones and lacks some. This table holds about 120,000 clones, approximately 95% found once. The specimen was unstimulated CD4+ T cells sorted from spleen or lymph node cells, collected before intestinal transplant. These receptor sequences come from a human donor who received an intestinal transplant. CDR3s include the opening cysteine and the closing phenylalanine or tryptophan. A D gene is named only where the DNA matches it firmly. Only some rows state a clone size, as once, few, many or a class for expanded clones.

j_call: TRBJ2-7
v_call: TRBV2
d_call: -
clone_size: -
cdr3_nt: TGTGCCAGCCGATCCCACGAGCAGTACTTC
cdr3_aa: CASRSHEQYF

j_call: TRBJ1-2
v_call: TRBV9
d_call: -
clone_size: -
cdr3_nt: TGTGCCAGCAGCGACGACCCCGTTTCCTCCCGAAGCGGCTACACCTTC
cdr3_aa: CASSDDPVSSRSGYTF

j_call: TRBJ2-1
v_call: TRBV2
d_call: -
clone_size: -
cdr3_nt: TGTGCCAGCAGTTGGAGTCGCGAGCAGTTCTTC
cdr3_aa: CASSWSREQFF

j_call: TRBJ1-1
v_call: TRBV18
d_call: -
clone_size: -
cdr3_nt: TGTGCCAGCTCACCACTGGAACAGAAATCCAAGGAAGGTTTCTTT
cdr3_aa: CASSPLEQKSKEGFF

j_call: TRBJ2-1
v_call: TRBV9
d_call: TRBD2
clone_size: -
cdr3_nt: TGTGCCAGCAGCGTAGATCGACTAGCGGGAGGGCGAGGCAATGAGCAGTTCTTC
cdr3_aa: CASSVDRLAGGRGNEQFF

j_call: TRBJ1-3
v_call: TRBV28
d_call: -
clone_size: -
cdr3_nt: TGTGCCAGCAGTTTTTCCGGCGATGGAAACACCATATATTTT
cdr3_aa: CASSFSGDGNTIYF

j_call: TRBJ1-1
v_call: TRBV11-3
d_call: -
clone_size: -
cdr3_nt: TGTGCCAGCAGCAAAGCAGGGACGAACACTGAAGCTTTCTTT
cdr3_aa: CASSKAGTNTEAFF

j_call: TRBJ2-7
v_call: TRBV9
d_call: TRBD2
clone_size: -
cdr3_nt: TGTGCCAGCAGCGCCGGACTAGCGGGAGGTGGGTCCTACGAGCAGTACTTC
cdr3_aa: CASSAGLAGGGSYEQYF

j_call: TRBJ2-1
v_call: TRBV4-1
d_call: TRBD2
clone_size: -
cdr3_nt: TGCGCCAGCAGCCAATCATCTGGGGGGGGCTCCTACAATGAGCAGTTCTTC
cdr3_aa: CASSQSSGGGSYNEQFF

j_call: TRBJ1-5
v_call: TRBV6-5
d_call: -
clone_size: -
cdr3_nt: TGTGCCAGCAGTTACTCGATGCTTAGCAATCAGCCCCAGCATTTT
cdr3_aa: CASSYSMLSNQPQHF

j_call: TRBJ1-1
v_call: TRBV28
d_call: -
clone_size: -
cdr3_nt: TGTGCCAGCAGGTACAGGGAGTCTTCGGCTTTCTTT
cdr3_aa: CASRYRESSAFF

j_call: TRBJ2-6
v_call: TRBV6-6
d_call: -
clone_size: -
cdr3_nt: TGTGCCAGCAGTTTAAGGGCCCCATCTGGGGCCAACGTCCTGACTTTC
cdr3_aa: CASSLRAPSGANVLTF

j_call: TRBJ2-1
v_call: TRBV10-1
d_call: -
clone_size: -
cdr3_nt: TGCGCCAGCAGTGAAAGGAATGAGCAGTTCTTC
cdr3_aa: CASSERNEQFF

j_call: TRBJ2-2
v_call: TRBV7-9
d_call: -
clone_size: -
cdr3_nt: TGTGCCAGCAGCCTCGCCTTAACCGGGGAGCTGTTTTTT
cdr3_aa: CASSLALTGELFF

j_call: TRBJ1-1
v_call: TRBV2
d_call: -
clone_size: -
cdr3_nt: TGTGCCAGCTACCGGGACTCGAACACTGAAGCTTTCTTT
cdr3_aa: CASYRDSNTEAFF

j_call: TRBJ1-5
v_call: TRBV7-3
d_call: TRBD1
clone_size: -
cdr3_nt: TGTGCCAGCAGCTCCTTAGGGGACGACAGGGGTCATCAGCCCCAGCATTTT
cdr3_aa: CASSSLGDDRGHQPQHF

j_call: TRBJ2-3
v_call: TRBV28
d_call: TRBD2
clone_size: -
cdr3_nt: TGTGCCAGCAGTTTTTTGCGGGGGGTGATGGCAGATACGCAGTATTTT
cdr3_aa: CASSFLRGVMADTQYF

j_call: TRBJ1-2
v_call: TRBV6-5
d_call: -
clone_size: -
cdr3_nt: TGTGCCAGCAGTGCTGACAGCTTATATGGCTACACCTTC
cdr3_aa: CASSADSLYGYTF

j_call: TRBJ2-5
v_call: TRBV28
d_call: -
clone_size: once
cdr3_nt: TGTGCCAGCAGTTCTGGTAGCGCTCAAGAGACCCAGTACTTC
cdr3_aa: CASSSGSAQETQYF

j_call: TRBJ1-1
v_call: TRBV11-2
d_call: -
clone_size: -
cdr3_nt: TGTGCCAGCAGCGTCCGACCAAGGAGCACTGAAGCTTTCTTT
cdr3_aa: CASSVRPRSTEAFF

j_call: TRBJ1-1
v_call: TRBV28
d_call: -
clone_size: -
cdr3_nt: TGTGCCAGCAGTTGGGGTGGGTGGGGGCGAGGGAACACTGAAGCTTTCTTT
cdr3_aa: CASSWGGWGRGNTEAFF

j_call: TRBJ1-1
v_call: TRBV7-9
d_call: TRBD1
clone_size: -
cdr3_nt: TGTGCCAGCAGCTTAACCCCGGCCACAGGGGGCATGGCTGAAGCTTTCTTT
cdr3_aa: CASSLTPATGGMAEAFF

j_call: TRBJ1-5
v_call: TRBV6-6
d_call: -
clone_size: -
cdr3_nt: TGTGCCAGCGGACGTGATCAGCCCCAGCATTTT
cdr3_aa: CASGRDQPQHF

j_call: TRBJ2-7
v_call: TRBV19
d_call: TRBD1
clone_size: -
cdr3_nt: TGTGCCAGTAGTATTAGAGGGACAGGCGAGCAGTACTTC
cdr3_aa: CASSIRGTGEQYF

j_call: TRBJ1-4
v_call: TRBV28
d_call: -
clone_size: -
cdr3_nt: TGTGCCAGCAGTTCATCCAATGAAAAACTGTTTTTT
cdr3_aa: CASSSSNEKLFF

j_call: TRBJ1-5
v_call: TRBV30
d_call: TRBD1
clone_size: -
cdr3_nt: TGTGCCTGGAGTCCCAGACAGGGCCGCGAGCCCCAGCATTTT
cdr3_aa: CAWSPRQGREPQHF

j_call: TRBJ2-5
v_call: TRBV6-6
d_call: TRBD1
clone_size: few
cdr3_nt: TGTGCCAGCAGCGACAGGGGGCCGGAGACCCAGTACTTC
cdr3_aa: CASSDRGPETQYF

j_call: TRBJ2-1
v_call: TRBV29-1
d_call: TRBD2
clone_size: -
cdr3_nt: TGCAGCGCCCGGGGACTAGCGGCCCCGGACAATGAGCAGTTCTTC
cdr3_aa: CSARGLAAPDNEQFF

j_call: TRBJ2-1
v_call: TRBV18
d_call: TRBD1
clone_size: -
cdr3_nt: TGTGCCAGCTCTACCCAGGGGGCCCAAATAAACAATGAGCAGTTCTTC
cdr3_aa: CASSTQGAQINNEQFF

j_call: TRBJ1-1
v_call: TRBV6-1
d_call: -
clone_size: -
cdr3_nt: TGTGCCAGCAGTGTGGGACATTCGAACACTGAAGCTTTCTTT
cdr3_aa: CASSVGHSNTEAFF

j_call: TRBJ2-1
v_call: TRBV19
d_call: -
clone_size: once
cdr3_nt: TGTGCCAGTAGTATCAGCGGTGTGGCCTACAATGAGCAGTTCTTC
cdr3_aa: CASSISGVAYNEQFF

j_call: TRBJ1-1
v_call: TRBV7-9
d_call: -
clone_size: -
cdr3_nt: TGTGCCAGCAGCCCAAGGGGGGCAGCTGAAGCTTTCTTT
cdr3_aa: CASSPRGAAEAFF

j_call: TRBJ1-2
v_call: TRBV7-2
d_call: -
clone_size: -
cdr3_nt: TGTGCCAGCAGCTCTATTGGTTGGGCTCCTGGTGGCTACACCTTC
cdr3_aa: CASSSIGWAPGGYTF

j_call: TRBJ2-3
v_call: TRBV14
d_call: TRBD1
clone_size: -
cdr3_nt: TGTGCCAGCAGTCAACAGGGGCTAGGCACAGATACGCAGTATTTT
cdr3_aa: CASSQQGLGTDTQYF

j_call: TRBJ2-3
v_call: TRBV28
d_call: -
clone_size: -
cdr3_nt: TGTGCCAGCAACATCAGGGGTGGGGCAGATACGCAGTATTTT
cdr3_aa: CASNIRGGADTQYF

j_call: TRBJ1-2
v_call: TRBV30
d_call: -
clone_size: -
cdr3_nt: TGTGCCTCAAACAAGGACGGGCTCTATGGCTACACCTTC
cdr3_aa: CASNKDGLYGYTF

j_call: TRBJ2-1
v_call: TRBV10-3
d_call: -
clone_size: -
cdr3_nt: TGTGCCATCAGTGAGTCGGCTCAGGGCCATGAGCAGTTCTTC
cdr3_aa: CAISESAQGHEQFF

j_call: TRBJ1-1
v_call: TRBV28
d_call: -
clone_size: -
cdr3_nt: TGTGCCAGCATAGGAAGGGACGCTGAAGCTTTCTTT
cdr3_aa: CASIGRDAEAFF

j_call: TRBJ1-2
v_call: TRBV25-1
d_call: TRBD1
clone_size: -
cdr3_nt: TGTGCCAGCAGTTACAGGGGCGGCTATGGCTACACCTTC
cdr3_aa: CASSYRGGYGYTF

j_call: TRBJ2-3
v_call: TRBV19
d_call: -
clone_size: -
cdr3_nt: TGTGCCAGTAGTATCAGGTCAGGGACTCCAGGGGATACGCAGTATTTT
cdr3_aa: CASSIRSGTPGDTQYF

j_call: TRBJ2-7
v_call: TRBV30
d_call: -
clone_size: once
cdr3_nt: TGTGCCTGGAGTCGACCGGGGGAGGGGGGCCGGGAGGACGAGCAGTACTTC
cdr3_aa: CAWSRPGEGGREDEQYF

j_call: TRBJ1-5
v_call: TRBV27
d_call: TRBD1
clone_size: -
cdr3_nt: TGTGCCAGCAGTCCCCCCGGGACAGACCCTTGGGGCAATCAGCCCCAGCATTTT
cdr3_aa: CASSPPGTDPWGNQPQHF

j_call: TRBJ2-1
v_call: TRBV6-5
d_call: -
clone_size: -
cdr3_nt: TGTGCCAGCAGTTACGACCGACTCCTCAATGAGCAGTTCTTC
cdr3_aa: CASSYDRLLNEQFF

j_call: TRBJ2-3
v_call: TRBV29-1
d_call: -
clone_size: -
cdr3_nt: TGCAGCGTTGTCGGGCGGGGGCGCACAGATACGCAGTATTTT
cdr3_aa: CSVVGRGRTDTQYF

j_call: TRBJ2-1
v_call: TRBV5-1
d_call: -
clone_size: -
cdr3_nt: TGCGCCAGCAGCATATCAGGGGAAAATGAGCAGTTCTTC
cdr3_aa: CASSISGENEQFF

j_call: TRBJ1-2
v_call: TRBV28
d_call: TRBD1
clone_size: -
cdr3_nt: TGTGCCAGCAGTTTAATCGTCGGCAGGGGGCAGGACTATGGCTACACCTTC
cdr3_aa: CASSLIVGRGQDYGYTF

j_call: TRBJ2-7
v_call: TRBV7-8
d_call: -
clone_size: -
cdr3_nt: TGTGCCAGCAGCTTATTGATGGGTCAAAACTACGAGCAGTACTTC
cdr3_aa: CASSLLMGQNYEQYF

j_call: TRBJ2-1
v_call: TRBV7-9
d_call: -
clone_size: -
cdr3_nt: TGTGCCACTCATTACAATGAGCAGTTCTTC
cdr3_aa: CATHYNEQFF

j_call: TRBJ1-4
v_call: TRBV30
d_call: -
clone_size: -
cdr3_nt: TGTGCCTGGAGTCCTTTGGCGGGGAGAGAAAAACTGTTTTTT
cdr3_aa: CAWSPLAGREKLFF

j_call: TRBJ2-7
v_call: TRBV6-6
d_call: TRBD1
clone_size: few
cdr3_nt: TGTGCCAGCAGTCGTTACGGGACAGAATCCTACGAGCAGTACTTC
cdr3_aa: CASSRYGTESYEQYF

j_call: TRBJ2-6
v_call: TRBV7-2
d_call: -
clone_size: -
cdr3_nt: TGTGCCAGCAGCCATGACACAGAGCGACAAAGTCGGGCCAACGTCCTGACTTTC
cdr3_aa: CASSHDTERQSRANVLTF

j_call: TRBJ2-7
v_call: TRBV29-1
d_call: -
clone_size: once
cdr3_nt: TGCAGCGTTTCGGACAGCCGAACTTCCTACGAGCAGTACTTC
cdr3_aa: CSVSDSRTSYEQYF

j_call: TRBJ2-2
v_call: TRBV15
d_call: TRBD2
clone_size: -
cdr3_nt: TGTGCCACCAGCAGAGATGGGTGGGAGGGCCTTTCTGGGGAGCTGTTTTTT
cdr3_aa: CATSRDGWEGLSGELFF